The present TCR beta chain was sequenced within a study of control samples from healthy donors and cancer patients (dated by TCRdb to 2018 to 2020). Library preparation was by the immunoSEQ multiplex PCR assay. Imported from immuneACCESS, the table was reduced by TCRdb to in-frame sequences with V and J called. These copies leave out some clones; in studies compared against another copy, an unresolved V gene accounts for under half, and the cause of the remainder is not known. The sample includes 110,000 to 150,000 clones, with 89% observed a single time. The ten biggest clones cover over 4.5% of the sample. Note on this clone: Which antigen it targets is not known. Base quality data are lacking; no much larger clone is found one base away.

V has 5 bases trimmed and J has 4 bases trimmed; junction bases matching no gene number 7. The CDR3 measures 14 amino acids from cysteine to phenylalanine. The entry retains the CDR3 DNA only, 42 bases that are in frame from base 1. The CDR1 and CDR2 encoded by the germline V gene (reference sequence) are LNHDA and SQIVND. The rearrangement joined TRBV19 to TRBJ1-1, and 7 junction bases match TRBD1. The sequenced sample was blood. The origin of this receptor is a man between 25 and 39 years old in good health. The DNA reads TGTGCCAGTAGTCGACAGGGTGGAAGCACTGAAGCTTTCTTT. Its protein product is CASSRQGGSTEAFF.